The present T cell receptor beta chain was sequenced within a study of T cells after yellow fever vaccination. The CDR3 has 16 residues. CDR1 and CDR2 from the germline V gene are DFQATT and SNEGSKA (reference sequence). The J segment lost 3 bases and the V segment lost 4 bases, leaving 8 bases of the junction unmatched. TCRdb re-analysed the 5' RACE reads in MiXCR, keeping a single row per CDR3 protein. Of about 550,000 distinct CDR3 sequences in the sample, about 19% were seen once. The chain carries TRBV20-1 and TRBJ2-1; 11 nucleotides match TRBD2. The sequenced sample was PBMCs, obtained 15 days after the yellow fever booster vaccination. This receptor was identified in a man aged 30-40 years who received the YFV17D yellow fever vaccine. The CDR3 reads CSAKPTGTSGYNEQFF. CDR3 bases: TGCAGTGCTAAACCGACCGGGACTAGCGGCTACAATGAGCAGTTCTTC.